This T cell receptor beta chain was profiled in a study of T cell repertoires in cytomegalovirus infection. The study, taken as a whole, reports: Using cumulative public TCR beta family frequency, the authors identified those who carried CMV together with the relevant HLA.

V dropped 6 bases and J dropped 4; count of bases not matched to a gene: 5. The CDR3 totals 15 residues. Germline CDR1 reads MDHEN; CDR2 reads SYDVKM. This clonotype was detected only a few times. Its antigen is undetermined. TCRdb reprocessed the reads with MiXCR, giving one entry per CDR3 protein. Among a few hundred thousand distinct CDR3 sequences listed, roughly 13% were seen once. The sequence came from a human donor in good health (CMV status not recorded). Some clones in this sample may be carry-over from other donors' samples. The rearrangement uses TRBV28 and TRBJ2-1, with 11 bases identical to TRBD1. The sample taken for sequencing was PBMCs. The CDR3 nucleotides read TGTGCCAGCAGAACCCGGGACAGGGGGTACAATGAGCAGTTCTTC. Amino acids: CASRTRDRGYNEQFF.